Shown below are 5 T cell receptor beta chains from a single sample sequenced in a study of cytomegalovirus exposure and HLA in healthy donors. This PCR relied on a set of 60 Vbeta primers and 13 Jbeta primers. Data came from immunoSEQ multiplex PCR; TCRdb stores just in-frame clones and leaves some out. The sample lists roughly 87,000 clones; 65% to 80% were seen once. The sample taken for sequencing was PBMCs. These receptors came from a man aged 55 to 69 in good health and CMV-seronegative.

The chain is built from TRBV4-2 and TRBJ2-7, with D maybe TRBD1 (5 bases). The CDR3 consists of 16 residues. Trimming shortened V by 4 bases and J by 2 bases, and 18 bases separated the two germline ends. Germline V gene data show CDR1 as LGHNA and CDR2 as YNFKEQ. The CDR3 reads CASSLEGLGAPYEQYF. The CDR3 DNA sequence: TGTGCCAGCAGCCTAGAAGGCCTAGGGGCACCCTACGAGCAGTACTTC.

Comment on this clone: One junction end disagrees with the germline gene, perhaps due to a read error. The rearrangement uses TRBV7-3 and TRBJ1-1, with 8 bases that match TRBD1. Per the germline V gene, CDR1 is SGHTA and CDR2 is FQGTGA. The CDR3 has 15 residues. CDR3 bases: TGTGCCAGCAACTTAAATACAGGGGGGGACACTGAAGCTTTCTTT. Translation: CASNLNTGGDTEAFF.

The V gene is TRBV9, the J gene TRBJ2-2; D possibly corresponds to TRBD2 (6 bases). Deletions cut 3 bases from V and 4 bases from J, with 19 bases between. The CDR3 consists of 17 residues. Germline V CDR1 and CDR2: SGDLS, YYNGEE. Here the CDR3 reads CASSDLKRLGVTGELFF. CDR3 DNA: TGTGCCAGCAGCGATCTCAAGAGACTAGGGGTCACCGGGGAGCTGTTTTTT. Looking up the rest from reference TRBV9 and TRBJ2-2 gives the full variable domain: DSGVTQTPKHLITATGQRVTLRCSPRSGDLSVYWYQQSLDQGLQFLIQYYNGEERAKGNILERFSAQQFPDLHSELNLSSLELGDSALYFCASSDLKRLGVTGELFFGEGSRLTVL.

The rearrangement links TRBV6-5 to TRBJ2-5; a weak D match, TRBD2 (6 bases). V was trimmed by 4 bases and J by 5 bases, leaving 11 bases between them. The CDR3 runs 13 residues. Germline V gene lookup returns CDR1 MNHEY and CDR2 SVGAGI. This chain's CDR3 is CASSLRLEETQYF. CDR3 nucleotide sequence: TGTGCCAGCAGTTTACGACTAGAGGAGACCCAGTACTTC.

The chain joins TRBV25-1 to TRBJ1-1; perhaps TRBD1 as D (5 bases). CDR1 is MGHDK and CDR2 is SYGVNS in the germline V gene. CDR3 length: 15 residues. V dropped 5 bases and J dropped 2 bases, with 15 bases sitting between them. The chain's CDR3 is CASSHASGVNTEAFF. CDR3 bases: TGTGCCAGCAGTCACGCCTCGGGGGTTAACACTGAAGCTTTCTTT. Looking up the rest from reference TRBV25-1 and TRBJ1-1 gives the full variable domain: EADIYQTPRYLVIGTGKKITLECSQTMGHDKMYWYQQDPGMELHLIHYSYGVNSTEKGDLSSESTVSRIRTEHFPLTLESARPSHTSQYLCASSHASGVNTEAFFGQGTRLTVV.